The 19 T cell receptor beta chains given below trace back to one sample, sequenced in a study of tumor and adjacent non-tumor tissue in lung cancer. The template was RNA from unsorted bulk tissue. The normal lung tissue was taken more than 3 cm from the tumor edge. Three rounds of nested PCR, following a modified ARM-PCR protocol, produced the TCRbeta library. TCRdb used MiXCR to reprocess the multiplex PCR reads, holding one entry per CDR3 protein. The sample lists roughly 44,000 distinct CDR3 sequences; roughly 60% were seen once. Input material: distant non-tumor lung tissue. The source of these receptors is a woman aged 40 to 49 with non-small cell lung cancer.

As for this clonotype: A much larger clonotype is one base distant, so this may be a read error. This chain connects TRBV20-1 to TRBJ2-1; 10 nucleotides match TRBD2. This CDR3 region has 16 residues. Germline CDR1 reads DFQATT; CDR2 reads SNEGSKA (reference sequence). The CDR3: CGARVETSGLFNEQFF. For the CDR3, the DNA is TGCGGTGCTAGAGTGGAGACTAGCGGGCTATTCAATGAGCAGTTCTTC.

The rearrangement uses TRBV4-1 and TRBJ2-7; tentatively, D is TRBD2 (7 bases). Germline V gene sequence: CDR1 MGHRA, CDR2 YSYEKL. This CDR3 is 15 amino acids long. Trimming cost V 7 bases and J 7 bases, with 23 bases left between them. CDR3 nucleotide sequence: TGCGCCAGCAACAGAACTAGAGGGGGGGCACAAGAGCAGTACTTC. Translated: CASNRTRGGAQEQYF.

Of note for this clonotype: The conserved final phenylalanine or tryptophan is absent from the CDR3, which likely points to a read error. This rearrangement joins TRBV6-1 to TRBJ2-1, with D hard to call. The CDR3 length is 13 residues. V was cut by 5 bases and J by 8 bases, with 13 bases left in between. Germline lookup yields CDR1 MNHNS and CDR2 SASEGT. For the CDR3, the DNA is TGTGCCAGCAGTTGGACCGGGTATGATGAGCAGTTCTCC. It yields the protein CASSWTGYDEQFS.

The chain uses TRBV20-1 and TRBJ1-4; unclear D gene. CDR3 length equals 15 residues. CDR1 and CDR2 from the germline V gene are DFQATT and SNEGSKA (reference sequence). With 6 bases removed from V and 3 bases from J, the gap between germline ends came to 17 bases. In DNA form, the CDR3 reads TGCAGTGCCAGTGACCCGTCGACCGCTAATGAAAAACTGTTTTTT. Translating gives CSASDPSTANEKLFF.

Remarks on this clonotype: An end of the junction does not agree with germline; a read error may underlie this. The chain uses TRBV5-1 and TRBJ2-5, with D possibly TRBD1 on 7 matching bases. CDR1 and CDR2 from the germline V gene are SGHRS and YFSETQ. The CDR3 spans 15 residues. The CDR3 DNA reads TGCGCCAACAGCTGGGGGGACAGCTTCCAAGAGACCCAGTACTTC. This codes for CANSWGDSFQETQYF.

This clonotype appeared a few times. The V gene is TRBV4-2, the J gene TRBJ2-5; D assignment may be TRBD1 or TRBD2 (8 bases each). The CDR3 has 17 amino acids. CDR1 and CDR2 from the germline V gene are LGHNA and YNFKEQ. CDR3 region: CVSSQRGPYRGGETQYF. The CDR3 DNA reads as TGTGTCAGTAGCCAGCGGGGGCCTTACAGGGGGGGAGAGACCCAGTACTTC.

V and J are TRBV6-6 and TRBJ2-3; D gene uncertain. CDR3 length equals 14 residues. V was pared by 0 bases and J by 0 bases, with 4 bases between. Germline values: CDR1 MNHNY, CDR2 SVGAGI (reference sequence). This CDR3 reads CASSYSASTDTQYF. In nucleotides, the CDR3 is TGTGCCAGCAGTTACTCGGCCAGCACAGATACGCAGTATTTT.

Regarding this clonotype: An end of the junction differs from the germline gene, which may be a read error. The rearrangement joins TRBV29-1 to TRBJ1-1; maybe TRBD1 (6 bases). There are 13 residues in the CDR3. Germline V gene sequence: CDR1 SQVTM, CDR2 ANQGSEA. Here the CDR3 reads CSVSSHRDTEVFF. The CDR3 DNA reads TGCAGCGTATCGTCCCACAGGGACACTGAAGTTTTCTTT.

About this clonotype itself: The CDR3 ends on some other residue instead of the conserved phenylalanine or tryptophan, so this is likely a read error. The CDR3 spells CASSYTTGPNEKLFL. The CDR3 region has the DNA TGTGCCAGCAGTTACACGACAGGGCCTAATGAAAAACTGTTTCTT. The chain combines TRBV6-5 with TRBJ1-4, with 7 bases that match TRBD1. CDR1 is MNHEY, CDR2 SVGAGI, per germline. V lost 2 bases, J lost 3 bases, and 3 bases stayed unmatched. The CDR3 is made up of 15 amino acids.

With respect to this clonotype: A read error may account for a junction end that differs from germline. The chain couples TRBV6-6 to TRBJ1-4; D unresolved. The CDR3 is 13 residues long. Germline CDR1 reads MNHNY; CDR2 reads SVGAGI (reference sequence). The CDR3 DNA sequence: TGTGCCAGTGGTTGCAAGATGAATGAAAAATTGTTTTTT. Translation gives CASGCKMNEKLFF.

On this clonotype: Germline and junction disagree at one end, which may indicate a read error. This rearrangement joins TRBV11-3 to TRBJ2-1; D assignment may be TRBD1 or TRBD2 (5 bases each). This CDR3 contains 16 residues. Germline values: CDR1 SGHNT, CDR2 YENEEA. CDR3 residues: CASSDPGPAAYKEQFF. The CDR3 DNA is TGTGCCAGCAGCGATCCGGGACCAGCGGCCTACAAAGAGCAGTTCTTT. The whole variable domain, remainder taken from reference TRBV11-3 and TRBJ2-1, is EAGVVQSPRYKIIEKKQPVAFWCNPISGHNTLYWYLQNLGQGPELLIRYENEEAVDDSQLPKDRFSAERLKGVDSTLKIQPAELGDSAVYLCASSDPGPAAYKEQFFGPGTRLTVL.

As regards this clonotype: One end of the junction is discordant with germline, which a read error may explain. The genes are TRBV11-2 and TRBJ2-3; no reliable D call. Germline V lookup: CDR1 SGHAT, CDR2 FQNNGV. The CDR3 is 14 amino acids. CDR3 loop: CASSLVVSTDTRYF. The DNA of the CDR3 is TGTGCCAGCAGCTTAGTGGTGAGCACAGACACGCGGTATTTT.

About this clonotype: The junction departs from the called germline gene at one end, perhaps through a read error. This rearrangement joins TRBV7-9 to TRBJ2-1, with 9 bases aligning to TRBD1. Germline V gene lookup returns CDR1 SEHNR and CDR2 FQNEAQ (reference sequence). The CDR3 runs 14 residues. In nucleotides, the CDR3 is TGTGCCAGCGGCGGGACAGGGAGGACGAATGAGCAGATCTTC. It codes for CASGGTGRTNEQIF.

With respect to this clonotype: This sequence may be a read error, since a much larger clone differs from it by one base. This chain links TRBV7-8 with TRBJ2-7, with D tentatively TRBD2 (5 bases). CDR3 size: 14 residues. Germline-derived CDR1 and CDR2 are SGHVS and FQNEAQ. The CDR3 is CARSLEHGTYEQYF. In DNA, the CDR3 is TGTGCCAGGAGCTTAGAGCACGGGACCTACGAGCAGTACTTC.

This clonotype was counted at least ten times. This chain joins TRBV28 and TRBJ2-2; D not certain. CDR1 and CDR2 from the germline V gene are MDHEN and SYDVKM. This CDR3 has 11 residues. Trimming cost V 3 bases and J 9 bases, with 5 bases left between them. The chain's CDR3 is CASSLRRELFF. The CDR3 nucleotides are TGTGCCAGCAGTTTGAGAAGGGAGCTGTTTTTT.

Concerning this clonotype itself: At one boundary the junction diverges from the germline segment, which might be a read error. The rearrangement links TRBV4-2 to TRBJ2-1, with 13 positions matching TRBD2. The CDR3 covers 16 residues. Germline loops: CDR1 LGHNA, CDR2 YNFKEQ. CDR3 nucleotide sequence: TGTACCAGCAGCCAAGGGACTAGCGGGGATATAAATGAGCAGTCCTTC. This sequence encodes CTSSQGTSGDINEQSF.

The chain links TRBV6-4 to TRBJ2-7; D possibly corresponds to TRBD2 (5 bases). The CDR3 has 16 amino acids. The germline V and J ends were trimmed by 2 bases and 3 bases, with 17 bases remaining between them. The germline V gene encodes CDR1 MRHNA and CDR2 SNTAGT. Written as DNA, the CDR3 is TGTGCCAGCAGTGACGGTGGACTCAAAATGTACTACGAGCAGTACTTC. It translates to CASSDGGLKMYYEQYF.

This clonotype occurred once. The chain employs TRBV11-2 and TRBJ2-7; D ambiguous. This CDR3 region has 12 residues. Trimming removed 4 bases from V and 4 bases from J, with 8 bases in between. CDR1 SGHAT and CDR2 FQNNGV come from the germline V gene. The CDR3 region has the DNA TGTGCCAGCAGCTCATGCATGTACGAGCAGTACTTC. Its translation: CASSSCMYEQYF.

A remark on this clonotype: A much larger clone sits a single nucleotide away, making a read error possible. V gene TRBV6-5 combines with J gene TRBJ2-1; 7 nucleotides match TRBD2. After removal of 0 bases from V and 2 bases from J, the junction contained 7 bases not matched to a gene. CDR3 length: 17 residues. Germline CDR1 and CDR2: MNHEY and SVGAGI. CDR3 DNA: TGTGCCAGCAGTTACTCACCCCCTGCGGGAGCCTACAATGAGCAGTTCTTC. This sequence encodes CASSYSPPAGAYNEQFF.